These 20 T cell receptor beta chains were all obtained from the same sample, sequenced in a study of T cell responses to AZD1222 COVID-19 vaccine. The assay was immunoSEQ multiplex PCR, and TCRdb's table has in-frame clones only and misses some. The sample contains around 94,000 clones, 80% to 85% of which appear only once. Source: peripheral blood, taken on day 0 of AZD1222 vaccination. The receptor source for this set is an adult in good health.

The chain is built from TRBV4-2 and TRBJ2-2, with D possibly matching TRBD2 (6 bases). Deletions cut 1 base from V and 3 bases from J, with 15 bases between. Looked up from germline, CDR1 is LGHNA and CDR2 is YNFKEQ. This CDR3 has 17 residues. The CDR3 region has the DNA TGTGCCAGCAGCCAAGTGTTTCGGCGGGGAGACACCGGGGAGCTGTTTTTT. Its protein product is CASSQVFRRGDTGELFF.

This clone has a handful of counts. The J gene is TRBJ1-2, the V gene TRBV5-1; D remains unclear. Germline V gene sequence: CDR1 SGHRS, CDR2 YFSETQ. Trimming took 0 bases from V and 1 from J, leaving 4 bases between them. The CDR3 is 13 amino acids. CDR3 region: CASSLDNNYGYTF. CDR3 DNA: TGCGCCAGCAGCTTGGACAATAACTATGGCTACACCTTC.

This sequence joins TRBV7-9 and TRBJ2-5, with D tentatively TRBD1 or TRBD2 (6 bases each). The CDR3 loop spans 15 amino acids. The V gene's germline CDR1 is SEHNR and CDR2 FQNEAQ (reference sequence). The V end was cut by 5 bases, the J end by 5 bases, with 18 bases between. CDR3 residues: CASSPSLGGRETQYF. Here the CDR3 DNA reads TGTGCCAGCAGCCCCTCGTTGGGGGGCAGGGAGACCCAGTACTTC.

The chain recombines TRBV13 with TRBJ2-7; weak D call: TRBD2 (5 bases). Germline CDR1 and CDR2: PRHDT and FYEKMQ (reference sequence). Trimming took off 6 bases at V and 3 bases at J, with 12 bases between the two ends. This CDR3 contains 13 residues. The CDR3 nucleotides are TGTGCCAGCAGGCGTGTTGGGAGCTACGAGCAGTACTTC. Translating it yields CASRRVGSYEQYF.

The chain uses TRBV3-1 (or the pseudogene TRBV3-2) and TRBJ1-2, with 7 nucleotides matching TRBD1. From germline, CDR1 is LGHDT and CDR2 YNNKEL (reference sequence). The CDR3 totals 14 residues. Trimming cost V 3 bases and J 4 bases; bases outside gene matches: 5. The CDR3 sequence is CASSHGGGAYGYTF. The CDR3 DNA reads as TGTGCCAGCAGCCATGGAGGGGGCGCCTATGGCTACACCTTC.

This sequence joins TRBV25-1 and TRBJ2-3, with D tentatively TRBD1 or TRBD2 (6 bases each). CDR1 is MGHDK, CDR2 SYGVNS, per germline. V dropped 4 bases and J dropped 2 bases, with 13 bases sitting between them. The length of the CDR3 is 15 residues. The DNA of the CDR3 is TGTGCCAGCAGTGGCAGAGGGGGGCTCACAGATACGCAGTATTTT. Translated: CASSGRGGLTDTQYF.

The rearrangement joins TRBV5-1 to TRBJ2-2; tentatively, D is TRBD1 (6 bases). CDR3 length: 15 amino acids. The germline V and J ends were trimmed by 0 bases and 5 bases, with 11 bases remaining between them. Germline V gives CDR1 SGHRS, CDR2 YFSETQ. CDR3: CASSLGTASTGELFF. Written as DNA, the CDR3 is TGCGCCAGCAGCTTGGGGACAGCCAGTACCGGGGAGCTGTTTTTT.

The DNA of the CDR3 is TGTGCCAGCATGAGGGACAGGGAGGCCCTCCACTTT. The encoded protein is CASMRDREALHF. V is TRBV2 and J is TRBJ1-6; 9 nucleotides match TRBD1. With 7 bases clipped from V and 14 bases from J, the junction kept 6 bases outside the gene matches. Germline V lookup: CDR1 SNHLY, CDR2 FYNNEI. The CDR3 sequence is 12 residues long. Filled out from reference TRBV2 and TRBJ1-6, the complete variable domain reads EPEVTQTPSHQVTQMGQEVILRCVPISNHLYFYWYRQILGQKVEFLVSFYNNEISEKSEIFDDQFSVERPDGSNFTLKIRSTKLEDSAMYFCASMRDREALHFGNGTRLTVT.

The chain combines TRBV10-3 with TRBJ1-2; D uncertain. CDR1 ENHRY and CDR2 SYGVKD come from the germline V gene. CDR3 length equals 12 residues. The ends were cut back, 4 bases at V and 4 bases at J, with 7 bases in the middle. DNA of the CDR3: TGTGCCATCAGTGGGTCAGTCTATGGCTACACCTTC. Its translation is CAISGSVYGYTF.

The V gene is TRBV11-1, the J gene TRBJ1-4; TRBD1 matches 9 bases. CDR1 is SGHAT and CDR2 is FQDESV in the germline V gene (reference sequence). Germline trimming cut 0 bases from V and 7 bases from J; bases unmatched to any gene: 9. The CDR3 contains 17 residues. CDR3 sequence: CASSLAGQGNVSEKLFF. CDR3 nucleotide sequence: TGTGCCAGCAGCTTAGCGGGACAGGGAAACGTAAGTGAAAAACTGTTTTTT.

The chain carries TRBV10-3 and TRBJ1-2; possible D gene TRBD1, 6 bases. Germline V lookup: CDR1 ENHRY, CDR2 SYGVKD. This CDR3 is 14 amino acids long. The V and J ends lost 10 bases and 4 bases respectively, with 19 bases between them. The CDR3 is CATTIGGEGYGYTF. The CDR3 nucleotides read TGTGCCACCACCATTGGGGGCGAGGGCTATGGCTACACCTTC.

There are a few counts of this clone. V gene TRBV29-1 combines with J gene TRBJ1-3; D is ambiguous. Looked up from germline, CDR1 is SQVTM and CDR2 is ANQGSEA. The CDR3 has 14 amino acids. V lost 6 bases to trimming and J lost 0 bases, with 12 bases between them. In DNA, the CDR3 is TGCAGCGTCTTGACGGACTACTCTGGAAACACCATATATTTT. It codes for CSVLTDYSGNTIYF.

V usage is TRBV2 and J usage is TRBJ1-2; D uncertain. CDR3 size: 15 residues. Germline V lookup: CDR1 SNHLY, CDR2 FYNNEI. The V end lost 5 bases, the J end lost 7 bases, and 20 bases lay between the germline ends. The CDR3 DNA sequence: TGTGCCAGCAGTCGATCGGACGCCGGCTCGGTTGGCTACACCTTC. Translated, it gives CASSRSDAGSVGYTF.

As regards this clone: Other DNA sequences of this sample code for an identical CDR3. V gene TRBV19 combines with J gene TRBJ2-3; weak D call: TRBD2 (6 bases). The V end lost 5 bases, the J end lost 1 base, and 7 bases lay between the germline ends. The CDR3 spans 13 residues. Germline V gene data show CDR1 as LNHDA and CDR2 as SQIVND (reference sequence). The CDR3 is CASSGGGTDTQYF. DNA for the CDR3: TGTGCCAGTAGTGGCGGGGGCACAGATACGCAGTATTTT.

The chain employs TRBV6-5 and TRBJ2-3; TRBD1 matches 8 bases. The CDR3 is 13 amino acids. J gave up 6 bases and V 8 bases, and 7 bases lay outside the gene matches. The germline V gene has CDR1 MNHEY and CDR2 SVGAGI. In DNA form, the CDR3 reads TGTGCCAGCGGGGGAGACAGGGGCGATACGCAGTATTTT. Its protein is CASGGDRGDTQYF.

The chain joins TRBV2 to TRBJ1-4; weak D call: TRBD1 (6 bases). The V end was cut by 1 base, the J end by 3 bases, with 9 bases between. The CDR3 is made up of 15 amino acids. Looked up from germline, CDR1 is SNHLY and CDR2 is FYNNEI. The CDR3 loop is CASSEGTVSNEKLFF. CDR3 DNA: TGTGCCAGCAGTGAAGGGACAGTTTCTAATGAAAAACTGTTTTTT.

The chain joins TRBV5-1 to TRBJ1-1; D not resolved. The CDR3 is made up of 12 amino acids. V was clipped by 4 bases and J by 3 bases, with 7 bases between them. The germline gives CDR1 SGHRS, CDR2 YFSETQ. DNA of the CDR3: TGCGCCAGCAGCATTGGATACACTGAAGCTTTCTTT. Its translation: CASSIGYTEAFF.

V gene TRBV5-1 combines with J gene TRBJ2-2, with 8 bases identical to TRBD2. The CDR3 loop spans 17 amino acids. CDR1 is SGHRS and CDR2 is YFSETQ in the germline V gene. The ends lost 0 bases at V and 6 bases at J; junction bases unmatched: 10. CDR3 sequence reads: CASSLAPAGAGAGELFF. For the CDR3, the DNA is TGCGCCAGCAGCTTGGCCCCAGCGGGGGCAGGAGCCGGGGAGCTGTTTTTT.

The gene calls are TRBV7-6 and TRBJ2-2, with a possible D match to TRBD1 (5 bases). With 4 bases removed from V and 7 bases from J, the gap between germline ends came to 16 bases. The CDR3 spans 15 residues. Germline loops: CDR1 SGHVS, CDR2 FNYEAQ. The CDR3 loop is CASSSRSGFYGELFF. The CDR3 nucleotides read TGTGCCAGCAGCTCGCGATCAGGGTTCTACGGGGAGCTGTTTTTT.

This clone was counted once. V is TRBV15 and J is TRBJ2-3, with 9 nucleotides matching TRBD1. The CDR3 sequence is 16 residues long. Germline V gives CDR1 LNHNV, CDR2 YYDKDF (reference sequence). V lost 3 bases and J lost 5; bases outside the gene matches: 9. The CDR3 reads CATSRGNRGRGDTQYF. Here the CDR3 DNA reads TGTGCCACCAGCAGGGGTAACAGGGGGCGAGGAGATACGCAGTATTTT. The full variable domain, with the rest looked up from reference TRBV15 and TRBJ2-3, is DAMVIQNPRYQVTQFGKPVTLSCSQTLNHNVMYWYQQKSSQAPKLLFHYYDKDFNNEADTPDNFQSRRPNTSFCFLDIRSPGLGDTAMYLCATSRGNRGRGDTQYFGPGTRLTVL.